Following are 3 T cell receptor beta chains from one sample sequenced in a study of glioma-infiltrating T cells. Using RNA template, CDR3s of TCR alpha and beta were amplified with iRepertoire arm-PCR. TCRdb recomputed calls from the multiplex PCR reads with MiXCR, one row per CDR3 protein. The sample has roughly 100,000 distinct CDR3 sequences; about 30% are singletons. The sequenced sample was glioma tissue, nonneoplastic brain tissue, or PBMCs (not recorded which). Receptors were obtained from a human donor with low-grade glioma or glioblastoma, undergoing nonglioma brain surgery, or in good health (not recorded which).

This clonotype showed up many times. This chain links TRBV7-2 with TRBJ1-2; maybe TRBD1 (5 bases). The V end was cut by 1 base, the J end by 1 base, with 10 bases between. CDR3 length: 15 amino acids. Germline V gene data show CDR1 as SGHTA and CDR2 as FQGNSA. The CDR3 DNA is TGTGCCAGCAGCTTAGGGACAACCTTTAACTATGGCTACACCTTC. It is translated as CASSLGTTFNYGYTF.

This clonotype came up once. The chain uses TRBV29-1 and TRBJ1-5, with no clear D. This CDR3 is 14 amino acids long. CDR1 is SQVTM and CDR2 is ANQGSEA in the germline V gene. V dropped 6 bases and J dropped 2 bases, with 14 bases sitting between them. This chain's CDR3 is CSVVHGEGNQPQHF. The CDR3 DNA is TGCAGCGTAGTACACGGTGAGGGCAATCAGCCCCAGCATTTT.

This clonotype was detected many times. The J gene is TRBJ2-1, the V gene TRBV7-2, with TRBD2 as a possible D gene (7 bases). Germline loops: CDR1 SGHTA, CDR2 FQGNSA. CDR3 length: 14 amino acids. Trimming took 0 bases from V and 7 from J, leaving 10 bases between them. Here the CDR3 reads CASSLAGGLNEQFF. CDR3 bases: TGTGCCAGCAGCTTAGCGGGGGGGCTGAATGAGCAGTTCTTC.